This T cell receptor beta chain was documented in a study of tumor-infiltrating lymphocytes in primary liver carcinoma (dated by TCRdb to about 2017). The study in broad terms: Of the five patients (three men and two women, aged 30 to 69 years), four had hepatocellular carcinoma and one had combined HCC and intrahepatic cholangiocarcinoma. Tumors of the five patients were stage T1-T3 N0M0 with maximum diameters of about 4 to 10 cm. Each sample produced about 3.65 to 7.13 million productive TCRbeta reads, and read depth showed no significant difference between tissue types. The study combined TCRbeta repertoire sequencing, expression microarrays and whole-exome sequencing across five regions of each liver tumor, with adjacent normal tissue and blood. A total of roughly 35 specimens from 5 patients, comprising about 25 tumor regions, 5 adjacent noncancerous liver tissues and 5 peripheral blood samples, were covered by TCRbeta repertoire sequencing. To link TCRbeta repertoire diversity to the local molecular phenotype, the approximately 23 tumor region samples were profiled with Agilent mRNA microarrays. Reproducibility between technical replicate repertoires was high, with correlation coefficients above 0.95 and mean shared-clone rates approximately 0.91.

Starting from about 550 ng total RNA, TCRbeta-specific cDNA was produced by reverse transcription with a constant-region primer and ProtoScript II reverse transcriptase. Construction of the TCRbeta libraries relied on three nested rounds of multiplex PCR, following a slightly modified ARM-PCR procedure. The first two PCR rounds used multiplex TRBV1-TRBV30 forward primers with a Cbeta reverse primer, each for about 10 cycles. Sample barcodes and Illumina adapters were attached in a final 25-cycle PCR using Deep VentR polymerase. Before sequencing, amplicons between 200 and 500 bp were purified from gel using a QIAquick gel extraction kit. An Illumina HiSeq 2500 was used to sequence the TCRbeta amplicons with 250-bp paired-end reads. Turning to the authors' computational methods: Trimmomatic v0.33 was used to quality-trim the reads, and FLASH v1.2.11 was used to merge paired reads so that full CDR3 sequences could be recovered. V, D and J germline segments were assigned to the rearranged TCRbeta sequences using MiGEC v1.2.1b. Clonotype statistics and Shannon-Wiener diversity indices were computed with VDJtools v1.0.0. To reduce sampling bias, subsequent analyses other than the diversity analysis used only the 250 most abundant clonotypes in each sample. The public reads were quality trimmed at Q25 with fastp and then assembled into clones with MiXCR by TCRdb, keeping productive beta chains. Identical CDR3 protein sequences are pooled into one entry, listed with their most common genes and DNA. The V and J calls were not made by the authors but by TCRdb's processing. This sample holds about 120,000 distinct CDR3 sequences; around 62% were observed only once. 7% to 10% of the sample belongs to the ten largest clones.

Details on this clonotype: Its antigen has not been determined. One end of the junction does not line up with germline, which may come from a read error.

Summary of the overall study and its limitations: The study included only five patients, and the authors note findings should be validated in a larger study. Only about 7-25% of top clones were found in all five regions of a tumor, suggesting spatial heterogeneity of tumor-infiltrating T cells. Only the TCR beta chain was sequenced, so true repertoire diversity is likely underestimated because unpaired alpha chains were not captured. Pairs of tumor regions showed greater repertoire overlap (mean about 36%) than tumor-adjacent pairs (about 17%) or tumor-blood pairs (around 15%), which is consistent with antigen-driven expansion. Because the samples were bulk and unsorted, CD4+ and CD8+ T cell repertoires could not be compared. The top 250 clones made up a significantly larger repertoire fraction in tumors than in blood (p = 0.039).

The germline V gene yields MNHNS for CDR1 and SASEGT for CDR2. The CDR3 runs 14 residues from the cysteine to the phenylalanine. Kept here is only the CDR3 DNA, which spans 42 bases and is read in frame from base 1. Without any cell sorting, total RNA and DNA were co-extracted from approximately 20-30 mg of bulk tissue using the AllPrep DNA/RNA mini kit. Between November 2015 and early 2016, five patients in China with histopathologically diagnosed primary liver carcinoma had surgical resection. Chronic HBV infection was present in the patients, and the patients were treatment-naive at sampling. Each tumor was sampled at five spatially separated regions: the superior, inferior, left-lateral and right-lateral poles and the tumor centre. According to histology, viable tumor cells made up more than 75% of every tumor sample. Pieces of fresh tumor and adjacent tissue were cut in half, with one half kept in RNAlater at -80 degrees C and the other half sent for histology.

Sequenced sample: liver tumor tissue from sampling region 1. Reading the label with the study, this specimen's cell subset or site is: tumor region T1, superior pole. This TCR came from a woman aged 60-75 years with primary liver carcinoma and hepatitis B virus infection. The sequence links TRBV6-1 to TRBJ1-6, with the identity of the D gene unclear. The DNA sequence is TGTGCCAGCAGTGAAGCGCTTCGGGCTCCACCCCCCCACTTT. This yields the protein CASSEALRAPPPHF.